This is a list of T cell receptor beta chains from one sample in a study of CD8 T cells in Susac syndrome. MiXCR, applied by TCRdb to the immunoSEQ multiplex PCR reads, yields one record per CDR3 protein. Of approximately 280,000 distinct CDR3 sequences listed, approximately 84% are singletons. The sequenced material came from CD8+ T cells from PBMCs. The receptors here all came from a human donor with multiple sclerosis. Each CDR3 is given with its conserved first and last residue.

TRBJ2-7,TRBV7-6,CASSDGVSYEQYF
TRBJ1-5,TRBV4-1,CASSQDLGRNHQPQHF
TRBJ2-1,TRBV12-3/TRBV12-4,CASSLGGVIHEQFF
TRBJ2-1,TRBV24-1,CATAREDYNEQFF
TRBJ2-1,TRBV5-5,CASSLEAGTPNEQFF
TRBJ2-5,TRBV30,CAWSVPPQETQYF
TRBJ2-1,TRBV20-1,CSARSLAGSYNEQFF
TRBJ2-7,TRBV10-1,CASSVESAPSYEQYF
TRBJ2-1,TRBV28,CASSFPSHNDGQFF
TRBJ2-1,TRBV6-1,CASSEFRQGWEQFF
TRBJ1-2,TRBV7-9,CASSLAAGEGTF
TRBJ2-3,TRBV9,CASSNPPGGRPSTDTQYF
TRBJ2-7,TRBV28,CASSYRRGGEQYF
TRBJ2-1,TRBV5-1,CASSLRWGGEVYNEQFF
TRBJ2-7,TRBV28,CASSSVRAGGYEQYF
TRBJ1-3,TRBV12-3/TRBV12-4,CASSPTGSGNTIYF